Sequencing of this T cell receptor beta chain was carried out in a study of blood T cell repertoires in COVID-19. Study as a whole: Italy, Spain and the United States were the sources of the convalescent and acute COVID-19 samples. PBMCs, B-cell-depleted T cells, or T cells provided the cDNA or gDNA that made up the material.

Original handling: Using reference gene primer amplification, nucleated cell counts were estimated. Generated by immunoSEQ multiplex PCR, the TCRdb table keeps only in-frame clones and is missing some. V and J calls plus clone size are reproduced from that table; the DNA served to infer D and trimming. Among approximately 84,000 clones listed, approximately 87% were seen once. The V gene lost 5 bases and the J gene lost 5 bases, with 12 bases spanning the gap. The CDR3 spans 12 residues. Germline V gene data show CDR1 as SQVTM and CDR2 as ANQGSEA. The sequence was collected from a human donor with active COVID-19. The donor label of this sample is uncertain. This chain connects TRBV29-1 to TRBJ1-1; D is unclear. What was sequenced was peripheral blood. The CDR3 reads CSVNWGGTEAFF. In DNA form, the CDR3 reads TGCAGCGTTAACTGGGGAGGGACTGAAGCTTTCTTT.